Below are 27 T cell receptor beta chains sequenced from a single sample in a study of vaccination effects on CD4 cells after COVID-19. This table comes from immunoSEQ multiplex PCR, and its TCRdb copy is limited to in-frame clones, with some not included. This table has fewer than 35,000 clones, about 74% appearing once. At the end of roughly 9 days of culture, CD4+ T cells were isolated. The vaccine given was either BNT162b2 or mRNA-1273, in two doses. Their specific antigens are unknown. The sequences come from CD4+ T cells from PBMCs cultured without peptide, collected after COVID-19 vaccination. The source of these receptors is a human donor who received a COVID-19 vaccine.

The chain uses TRBV30 and TRBJ2-5, with D possibly TRBD2 on 5 matching bases. Trimming pared 5 bases from V and 9 bases from J, leaving 13 bases between. This CDR3 comprises 11 residues. Germline values: CDR1 GTSNPN, CDR2 SVGIG (reference sequence). For the CDR3, the DNA is TGTGCCTGGGCAGAAGGGCGGGCCCAGTACTTC. It yields the protein CAWAEGRAQYF.

V and J are TRBV24-1 and TRBJ2-3; maybe TRBD2 (6 bases). Trimming took off 7 bases at V and 5 bases at J, with 12 bases between the two ends. The germline gives CDR1 KGHDR, CDR2 SFDVKD. CDR3 size: 13 residues. CDR3 sequence (DNA): TGTGCCACCAGCCGGGGGAACGAAGATACGCAGTATTTT. This translates into CATSRGNEDTQYF.

The rearrangement uses TRBV29-1 and TRBJ2-1; 7 nucleotides align to TRBD2. Germline values: CDR1 SQVTM, CDR2 ANQGSEA. CDR3 length: 15 amino acids. Trimming took 5 bases from V and 1 from J; bases not matched to a gene: 8. The CDR3 sequence: CSVLKGLTSYNEQFF. DNA of the CDR3: TGCAGCGTTTTAAAGGGACTAACTTCCTACAATGAGCAGTTCTTC.

The chain employs TRBV7-9 and TRBJ1-2; the D gene is possibly TRBD1 (5 bases). CDR1 and CDR2 (germline): SEHNR, FQNEAQ (reference sequence). This CDR3 spans 13 amino acids. Trimming cost V 0 bases and J 6 bases, with 8 bases left between them. The chain's CDR3 is CASSLAQGDGYTF. In DNA, the CDR3 is TGTGCCAGCAGCTTAGCGCAAGGGGATGGCTACACCTTC.

The rearrangement joins TRBV6-6 to TRBJ1-6; D is possibly TRBD1 (5 bases). Germline V CDR1 and CDR2: MNHNY, SVGAGI (reference sequence). CDR3 length equals 15 residues. Trimming left V 7 bases short and J 9 bases short, with 19 bases between. CDR3 in amino acids: CASTERGEISSPLHF. The DNA of the CDR3 is TGTGCCAGCACCGAACGAGGGGAGATAAGTTCACCCCTCCACTTT.

The chain combines TRBV6-5 with TRBJ2-6; D ambiguous. Germline CDR1 is MNHEY and CDR2 is SVGAGI. The CDR3 is 14 amino acids. Between the trimmed V and J ends, which lost 2 bases and 0 bases, there was a span of 2 bases. The CDR3 sequence: CASSYGSGANVLTF. In nucleotides, the CDR3 is TGTGCCAGCAGTTACGGCTCTGGGGCCAACGTCCTGACTTTC.

V gene TRBV7-2 combines with J gene TRBJ1-6; D is possibly TRBD1 (6 bases). The CDR3 has 18 residues. Germline V gene lookup returns CDR1 SGHTA and CDR2 FQGNSA. V lost 1 base, J lost 7 bases, and 20 bases lay in between. The chain's CDR3 is CASSLEVVSDRINSPLHF. CDR3 DNA: TGTGCCAGCAGCTTAGAGGTAGTGTCGGACAGAATCAATTCACCCCTCCACTTT.

The table lists this clone with a count of one. The V and J genes are TRBV7-2 and TRBJ1-1; 7 nucleotides agree with TRBD1. This CDR3 has 16 amino acids. V gave up 5 bases and J gave up 2 bases; unmatched junction bases: 11. Germline V gene sequence: CDR1 SGHTA, CDR2 FQGNSA. CDR3 amino acids: CASSPKAGTVNTEAFF. The CDR3 DNA reads TGTGCCAGCAGCCCCAAAGCGGGGACAGTCAACACTGAAGCTTTCTTT.

V gene TRBV30 combines with J gene TRBJ1-1; D uncertain. V was trimmed by 3 bases and J by 1 base, leaving 6 bases between them. This CDR3 has 12 residues. The germline CDR1 and CDR2 sequences are GTSNPN and SVGIG (reference sequence). In DNA, the CDR3 is TGTGCCTGGAGATTTGGGAACACTGAAGCTTTCTTT. This codes for CAWRFGNTEAFF.

The V gene is TRBV5-1, the J gene TRBJ1-4, with TRBD1 matching over 9 bases. The germline V gene has CDR1 SGHRS and CDR2 YFSETQ. J gave up 8 bases and V 4 bases, and 15 bases lay outside the gene matches. The CDR3 has 17 residues. This CDR3 is CASSPTGTGTYGEKLFF. The CDR3 DNA is TGCGCCAGCAGCCCCACCGGGACAGGGACGTACGGGGAAAAACTGTTTTTT.

This chain links TRBV5-1 with TRBJ2-7; D may match TRBD1 or TRBD2 (6 bases each). This CDR3 has 19 amino acids. Trimming left V 4 bases short and J 2 bases short, with 28 bases between. From germline, CDR1 is SGHRS and CDR2 YFSETQ. CDR3 amino acids: CASSSRPGERSGPTYEQYF. The CDR3 bases are TGCGCCAGCAGCAGCCGGCCAGGGGAACGGAGCGGGCCTACCTACGAGCAGTACTTC.

This clone appeared once. The V call is TRBV13, the J call TRBJ2-7, with 12 bases fitting TRBD2. This CDR3 is built from 16 residues. Germline V lookup: CDR1 PRHDT, CDR2 FYEKMQ (reference sequence). V was pared by 4 bases and J by 3 bases, with 7 bases of the junction left unmatched. The CDR3 loop reads CASSWGLAGVNYEQYF. Here the CDR3 DNA reads TGTGCCAGCAGCTGGGGACTAGCGGGTGTAAACTACGAGCAGTACTTC.

The J gene is TRBJ1-1, the V gene TRBV18; D is ambiguous. Trimming stripped 2 bases from V and 4 bases from J, with 11 bases between. Germline V CDR1 and CDR2: KGHSH, LQKENI. This CDR3 spans 14 amino acids. CDR3 coding DNA: TGTGCCAGCTCACCATCACTGGATGGCACTGAAGCTTTCTTT. Translating it yields CASSPSLDGTEAFF.

This clone was observed once. The V call is TRBV5-5, the J call TRBJ1-4; the D is unclear. The CDR3 covers 14 residues. The germline V gene has CDR1 SGHKS and CDR2 YYEKEE (reference sequence). V lost 4 bases, J lost 0 bases, and 7 bases lay in between. The chain's CDR3 is CASSLRATNEKLFF. CDR3 coding DNA: TGTGCCAGCAGCCTTCGAGCAACTAATGAAAAACTGTTTTTT.

The J gene is TRBJ1-1, the V gene TRBV28; no reliable D call. CDR3 length: 16 residues. Germline V gives CDR1 MDHEN, CDR2 SYDVKM. V lost 2 bases and J 0 bases, leaving 13 bases between the germline ends. As DNA, the CDR3 is TGTGCCAGCAGTTTAAGAGGTCGGAAATTGAACACTGAAGCTTTCTTT. Amino acid sequence: CASSLRGRKLNTEAFF.

V and J are TRBV29-1 and TRBJ2-3, with TRBD2 matching 8 bases. The ends lost 6 bases at V and 4 bases at J; junction bases unmatched: 18. CDR1 is SQVTM and CDR2 is ANQGSEA in the germline V gene. The CDR3 totals 17 residues. CDR3 sequence (DNA): TGCAGCGTCGGGGGGGCCAGTGGCGGGGGACTTGCAGATACGCAGTATTTT. As protein: CSVGGASGGGLADTQYF.

The chain couples TRBV7-9 to TRBJ1-6; 10 bases fit TRBD1. Germline-derived CDR1 and CDR2 are SEHNR and FQNEAQ (reference sequence). The CDR3 spans 18 residues. The trim removed 6 bases at V and 6 bases at J, leaving 14 bases unmatched. Written as DNA, the CDR3 is TGTGCCAGCAGTCTCCAGACAGGGGGCAGCCTAGGTAATTCACCCCTCCACTTT. It codes for CASSLQTGGSLGNSPLHF.

This clone was seen only a few times. This rearrangement joins TRBV6-1 to TRBJ1-3, with D possibly TRBD1 on 6 matching bases. Germline-derived CDR1 and CDR2 are MNHNS and SASEGT. The CDR3 loop spans 16 amino acids. Trimming removed 0 bases from V and 3 bases from J, with 12 bases in between. The CDR3 protein is CASSEANRAFGNTIYF. The CDR3 DNA reads TGTGCCAGCAGTGAAGCAAACAGGGCCTTTGGAAACACCATATATTTT.

V is TRBV6-1 and J is TRBJ1-4, with unresolved D. This CDR3 contains 14 residues. V was shortened by 1 base and J by 4 bases, with 7 bases between the two germline ends. Germline lookup yields CDR1 MNHNS and CDR2 SASEGT. The CDR3 loop reads CASSEGMLNEKLFF. The CDR3 DNA follows: TGTGCCAGCAGTGAAGGGATGCTTAATGAAAAACTGTTTTTT.

This rearrangement joins TRBV12-3 or TRBV12-4 to TRBJ1-2; D gene ambiguous. The CDR3 sequence is 13 residues long. Trimming shortened V by 5 bases and J by 2 bases, and 9 bases separated the two germline ends. CDR3 DNA sequence: TGTGCCAGCAGTGTTGGTCCCAACTATGGCTACACCTTC. It codes for CASSVGPNYGYTF.

This chain joins TRBV4-3 and TRBJ2-3, with D possibly being TRBD2 (7 bases). Germline CDR1 is LGHNA and CDR2 is YSLEER. V was shortened by 6 bases and J by 4 bases, with 14 bases between the two germline ends. This CDR3 is built from 14 residues. Here the CDR3 reads CASSPGGAADTQYF. In DNA, the CDR3 is TGCGCCAGCAGTCCGGGGGGCGCGGCAGATACGCAGTATTTT.

The genes are TRBV19 and TRBJ1-4; weak D call: TRBD1 (5 bases). The CDR3 consists of 12 residues. Germline assignment: CDR1 LNHDA and CDR2 SQIVND (reference sequence). Trimming stripped 0 bases from V and 11 bases from J, with 7 bases between. The CDR3 bases are TGTGCCAGTAGTATAGATGGGGGTAAACTGTTTTTT. This codes for CASSIDGGKLFF.

V usage is TRBV11-2 and J usage is TRBJ1-3; D not certain. The CDR3 spans 13 residues. V lost 3 bases and J 5 bases, leaving 8 bases between the germline ends. In germline, CDR1 is SGHAT, CDR2 FQNNGV. The CDR3 sequence is CASSFDGRNTIYF. CDR3 DNA: TGTGCCAGCAGCTTTGACGGAAGAAACACCATATATTTT.

The chain combines TRBV7-9 with TRBJ2-7, with D possibly being TRBD1 (5 bases). The CDR3 runs to 14 residues. With 1 base removed from V and 5 bases from J, the gap between germline ends came to 12 bases. Germline CDR1 SEHNR, CDR2 FQNEAQ (reference sequence). CDR3 amino acids: CASSLVGAQNEQYF. Here the CDR3 DNA reads TGTGCCAGCAGCTTAGTAGGGGCGCAGAACGAGCAGTACTTC.

Only a few counts were recorded for this clone. The rearrangement uses TRBV28 and TRBJ1-3; D is unclear. Looked up from germline, CDR1 is MDHEN and CDR2 is SYDVKM. CDR3 length equals 16 residues. V was cut by 3 bases and J by 0 bases, with 12 bases left in between. The CDR3 protein is CASSFRIGHSGNTIYF. The CDR3, as DNA: TGTGCCAGCAGTTTCCGTATCGGGCACTCTGGAAACACCATATATTTT.

This clone occurred a few times. This chain joins TRBV21-1 and TRBJ2-2. TRBV21-1 is marked as a pseudogene. This CDR3 has 16 residues. CDR3 DNA: TGTGCCAGCAGCAAAGGAAGCAGGGGAGGCACCGGGGAGCTGTTTTTT. Translating gives CASSKGSRGGTGELFF.

The chain employs TRBV13 and TRBJ2-5; TRBD2 matches 7 bases. CDR3 length: 15 amino acids. CDR1 and CDR2 (germline): PRHDT, FYEKMQ (reference sequence). The junction had 4 bases not matched to a gene; V was cut back by 1 base and J by 2 bases. In DNA, the CDR3 is TGTGCCAGCAGCTTAGACCCAGCGGGACAAGAGACCCAGTACTTC. Translating gives CASSLDPAGQETQYF.